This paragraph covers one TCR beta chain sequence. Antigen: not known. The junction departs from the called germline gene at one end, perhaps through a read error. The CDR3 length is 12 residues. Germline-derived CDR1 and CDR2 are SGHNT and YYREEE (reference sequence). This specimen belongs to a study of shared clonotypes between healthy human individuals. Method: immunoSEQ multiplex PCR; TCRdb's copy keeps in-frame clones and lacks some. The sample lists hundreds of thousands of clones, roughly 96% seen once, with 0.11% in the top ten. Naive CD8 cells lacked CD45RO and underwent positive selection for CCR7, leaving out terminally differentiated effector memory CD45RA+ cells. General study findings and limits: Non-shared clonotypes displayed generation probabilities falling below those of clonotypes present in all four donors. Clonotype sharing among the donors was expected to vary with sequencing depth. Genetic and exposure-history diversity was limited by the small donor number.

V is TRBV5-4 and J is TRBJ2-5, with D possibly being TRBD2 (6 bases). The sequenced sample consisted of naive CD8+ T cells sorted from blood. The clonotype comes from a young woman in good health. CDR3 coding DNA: TGTGCCAGCAGCGGGCTGTCTAGCGTACGAAACTTC. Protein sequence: CASSGLSSVRNF.